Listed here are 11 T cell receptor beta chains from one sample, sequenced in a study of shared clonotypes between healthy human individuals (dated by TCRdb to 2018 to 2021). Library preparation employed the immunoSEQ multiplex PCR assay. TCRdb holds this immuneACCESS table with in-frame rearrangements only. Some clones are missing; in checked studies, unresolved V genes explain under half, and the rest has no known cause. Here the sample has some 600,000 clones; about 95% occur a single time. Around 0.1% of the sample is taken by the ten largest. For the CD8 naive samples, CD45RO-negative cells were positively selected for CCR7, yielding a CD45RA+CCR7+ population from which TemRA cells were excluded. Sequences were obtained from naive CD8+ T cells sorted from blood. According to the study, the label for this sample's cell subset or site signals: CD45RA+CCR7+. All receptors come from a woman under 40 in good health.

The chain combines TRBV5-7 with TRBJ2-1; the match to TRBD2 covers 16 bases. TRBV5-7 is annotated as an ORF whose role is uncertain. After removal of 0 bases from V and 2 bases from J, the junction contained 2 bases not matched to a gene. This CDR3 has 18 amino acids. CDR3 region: CASSLGGTSGRAYNEQFF. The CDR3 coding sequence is TGTGCCAGCAGCTTGGGTGGGACTAGCGGGAGGGCCTACAATGAGCAGTTCTTC.

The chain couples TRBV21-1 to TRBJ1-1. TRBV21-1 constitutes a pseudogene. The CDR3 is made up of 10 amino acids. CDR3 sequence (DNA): TGTGCCAGCAGCACGTGGATAGTGGACTTT. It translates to CASSTWIVDF.

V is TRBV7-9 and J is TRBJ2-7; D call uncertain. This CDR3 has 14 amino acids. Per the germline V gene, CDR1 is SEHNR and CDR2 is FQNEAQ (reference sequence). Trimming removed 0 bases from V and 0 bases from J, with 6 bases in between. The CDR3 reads CASSLAASSYEQYF. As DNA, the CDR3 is TGTGCCAGCAGCTTAGCGGCCAGCTCCTACGAGCAGTACTTC.

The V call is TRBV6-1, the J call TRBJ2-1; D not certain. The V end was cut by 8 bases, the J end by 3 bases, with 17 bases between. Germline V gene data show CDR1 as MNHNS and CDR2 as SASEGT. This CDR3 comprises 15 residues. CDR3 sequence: CASADPRRSYNEQFF. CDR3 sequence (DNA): TGTGCCAGCGCCGACCCCCGCCGGAGCTACAATGAGCAGTTCTTC.

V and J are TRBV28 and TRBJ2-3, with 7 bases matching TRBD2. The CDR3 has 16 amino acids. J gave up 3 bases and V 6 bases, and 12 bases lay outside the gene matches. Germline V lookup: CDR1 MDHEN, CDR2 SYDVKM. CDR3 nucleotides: TGTGCCAGCAGCCCCCTAGGGGAGGGGTCGACAGATACGCAGTATTTT. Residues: CASSPLGEGSTDTQYF.

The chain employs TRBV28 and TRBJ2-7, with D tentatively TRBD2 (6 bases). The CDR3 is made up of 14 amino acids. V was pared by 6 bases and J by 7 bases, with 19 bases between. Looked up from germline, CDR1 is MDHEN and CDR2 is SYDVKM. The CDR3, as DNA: TGTGCCAGCAGCCAAAGTGGAGGGCCCGGAGAGCAGTACTTC. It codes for CASSQSGGPGEQYF.

The CDR3 loop is CASTGGTGHNEQFF. CDR3 sequence (DNA): TGTGCCAGCACCGGGGGGACAGGGCACAATGAGCAGTTCTTC. The rearrangement uses TRBV2 and TRBJ2-1; 9 nucleotides line up with TRBD1. The CDR3 sequence is 14 residues long. Germline lookup yields CDR1 SNHLY and CDR2 FYNNEI. The V gene end was trimmed by 7 bases and the J gene end by 5 bases; junction bases not matched to a gene: 6.

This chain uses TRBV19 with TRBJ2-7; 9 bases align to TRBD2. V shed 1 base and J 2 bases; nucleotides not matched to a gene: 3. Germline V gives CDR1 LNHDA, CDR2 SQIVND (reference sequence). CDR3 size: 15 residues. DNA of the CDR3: TGTGCCAGTAGTATAGGGGCGGGAGGGACCTACGAGCAGTACTTC. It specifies CASSIGAGGTYEQYF.

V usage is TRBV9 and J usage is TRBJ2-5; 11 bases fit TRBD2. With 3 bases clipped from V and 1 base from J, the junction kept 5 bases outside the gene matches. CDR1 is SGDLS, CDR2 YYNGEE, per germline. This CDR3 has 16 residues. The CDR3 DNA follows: TGTGCCAGCAGCGAGGGACTAGCGGCCCTCCAAGAGACCCAGTACTTC. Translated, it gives CASSEGLAALQETQYF.

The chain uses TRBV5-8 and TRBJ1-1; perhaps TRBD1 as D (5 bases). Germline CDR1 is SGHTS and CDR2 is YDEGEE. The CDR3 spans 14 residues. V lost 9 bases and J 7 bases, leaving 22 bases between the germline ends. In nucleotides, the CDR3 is TGTGCCACTTCCCCGGTGGACACACTTTATGAAGCTTTCTTT. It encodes CATSPVDTLYEAFF.

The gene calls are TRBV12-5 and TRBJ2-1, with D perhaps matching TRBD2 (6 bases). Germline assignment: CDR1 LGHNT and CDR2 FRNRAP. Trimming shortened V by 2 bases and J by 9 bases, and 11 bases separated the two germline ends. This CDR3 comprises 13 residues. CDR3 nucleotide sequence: TGTGCTAGTGGTTTGTCCCCGGGACTTGAGCAGTTCTTC. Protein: CASGLSPGLEQFF.